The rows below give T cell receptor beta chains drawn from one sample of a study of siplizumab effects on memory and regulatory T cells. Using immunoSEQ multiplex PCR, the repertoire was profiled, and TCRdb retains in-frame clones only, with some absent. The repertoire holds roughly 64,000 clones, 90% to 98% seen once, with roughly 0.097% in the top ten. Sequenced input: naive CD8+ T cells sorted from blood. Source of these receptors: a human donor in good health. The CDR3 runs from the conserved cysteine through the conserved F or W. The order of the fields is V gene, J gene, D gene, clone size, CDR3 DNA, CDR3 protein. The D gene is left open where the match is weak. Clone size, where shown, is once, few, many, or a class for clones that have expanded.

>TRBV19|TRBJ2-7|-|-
TGTGCCAGTAGTATTGTACAGGGTGACGAGCAGTACTTC
CASSIVQGDEQYF
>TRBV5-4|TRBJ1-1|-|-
TGTGCCAGCAGCTCCGGATTGAACACTGAAGCTTTCTTT
CASSSGLNTEAFF
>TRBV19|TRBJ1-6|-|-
TGTGCCAGTAGTACGAGCTCCTATAATTCACCCCTCCACTTT
CASSTSSYNSPLHF
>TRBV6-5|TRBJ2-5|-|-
TGTGCCAGCAGAGGGGGGTCGGAGACCCAGTACTTC
CASRGGSETQYF
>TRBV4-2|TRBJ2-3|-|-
TGTGCCAGCAGCCAAGATCTGGCGCTAGTCTCTAGCACAGATACGCAGTATTTT
CASSQDLALVSSTDTQYF
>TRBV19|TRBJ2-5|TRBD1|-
TGTGCCAGTAGGGGGACAGGGGAACGAGAGACCCAGTACTTC
CASRGTGERETQYF
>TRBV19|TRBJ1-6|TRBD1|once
TGTGCCAGTAACACACCTCGGACAGGAGGTTACAATTCACCCCTCCACTTT
CASNTPRTGGYNSPLHF
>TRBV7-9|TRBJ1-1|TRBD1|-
TGTGCCAGCAGCTCCATGACAGGGATTAACACTGAAGCTTTCTTT
CASSSMTGINTEAFF
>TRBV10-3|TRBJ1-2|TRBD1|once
TGTGCCATCAGCGCAGGGGGGTATGGCTACACCTTC
CAISAGGYGYTF
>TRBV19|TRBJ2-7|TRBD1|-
TGTGCCAGTAGTCTAGGGATGGGGACAGGGGGCAACGACGAGCAGTACTTC
CASSLGMGTGGNDEQYF
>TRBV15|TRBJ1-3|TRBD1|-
TGTGCCACCAGCAGAGACAGGGGGATTGGAAACACCATATATTTT
CATSRDRGIGNTIYF
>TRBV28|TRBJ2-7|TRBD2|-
TGTGCCAGCAGCTACCGACTAGCGGTTGGGTACGAGCAGTACTTC
CASSYRLAVGYEQYF
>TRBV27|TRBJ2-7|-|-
TGTGCCAGCAGCTCGGGGGACTCCTACGAGCAGTACTTC
CASSSGDSYEQYF
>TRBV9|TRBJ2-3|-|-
TGTGCCAGCAGCGTAGACGGGGGCCGGGGAGATACGCAGTATTTT
CASSVDGGRGDTQYF
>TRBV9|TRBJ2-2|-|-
TGTGCCAGCAGCCCTCCGGGGAACACCGGGGAGCTGTTTTTT
CASSPPGNTGELFF
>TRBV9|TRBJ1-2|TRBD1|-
TGTGCCAGCAGCGTAAGGGACAGGGGGTTTAACTATGGCTACACCTTC
CASSVRDRGFNYGYTF
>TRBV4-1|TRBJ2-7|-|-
TGCGCCAGCAGCCAAGGCCCCGGGACCGAGTCATACGAGCAGTACTTC
CASSQGPGTESYEQYF